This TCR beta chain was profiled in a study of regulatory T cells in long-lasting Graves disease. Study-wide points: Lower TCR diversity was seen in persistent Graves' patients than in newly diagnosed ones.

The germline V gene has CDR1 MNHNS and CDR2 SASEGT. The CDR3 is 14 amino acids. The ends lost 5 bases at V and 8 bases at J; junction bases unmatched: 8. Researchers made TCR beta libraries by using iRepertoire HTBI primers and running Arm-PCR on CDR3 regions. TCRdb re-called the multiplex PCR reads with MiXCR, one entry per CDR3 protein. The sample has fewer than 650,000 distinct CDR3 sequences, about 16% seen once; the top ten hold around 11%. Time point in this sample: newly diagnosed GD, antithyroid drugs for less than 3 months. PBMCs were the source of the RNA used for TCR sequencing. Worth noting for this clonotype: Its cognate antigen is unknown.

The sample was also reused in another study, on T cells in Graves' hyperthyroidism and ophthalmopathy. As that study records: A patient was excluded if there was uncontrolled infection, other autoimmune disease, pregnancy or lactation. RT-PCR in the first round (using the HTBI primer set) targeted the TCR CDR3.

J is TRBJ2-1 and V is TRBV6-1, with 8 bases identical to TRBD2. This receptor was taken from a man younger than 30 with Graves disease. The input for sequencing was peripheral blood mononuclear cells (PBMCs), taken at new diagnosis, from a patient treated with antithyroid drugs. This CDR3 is CASSPGGGRDEQFF. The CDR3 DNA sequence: TGTGCCAGCAGTCCCGGGGGGGGAAGAGATGAGCAGTTCTTC.